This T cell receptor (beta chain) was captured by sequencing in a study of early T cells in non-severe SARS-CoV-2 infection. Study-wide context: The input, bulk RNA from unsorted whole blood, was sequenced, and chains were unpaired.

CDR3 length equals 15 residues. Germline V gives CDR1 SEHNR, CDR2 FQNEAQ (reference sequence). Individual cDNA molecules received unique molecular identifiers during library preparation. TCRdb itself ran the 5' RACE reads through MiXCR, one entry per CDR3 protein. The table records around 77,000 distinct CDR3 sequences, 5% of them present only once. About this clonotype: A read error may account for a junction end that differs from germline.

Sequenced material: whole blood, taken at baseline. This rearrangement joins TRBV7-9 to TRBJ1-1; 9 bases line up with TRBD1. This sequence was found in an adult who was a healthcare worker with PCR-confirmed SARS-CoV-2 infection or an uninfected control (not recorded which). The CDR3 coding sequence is TGTGTCAGCAGCCCGAGGGAACAGGGGGCGGCTGAAGCTTTCTTT. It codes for CVSSPREQGAAEAFF.